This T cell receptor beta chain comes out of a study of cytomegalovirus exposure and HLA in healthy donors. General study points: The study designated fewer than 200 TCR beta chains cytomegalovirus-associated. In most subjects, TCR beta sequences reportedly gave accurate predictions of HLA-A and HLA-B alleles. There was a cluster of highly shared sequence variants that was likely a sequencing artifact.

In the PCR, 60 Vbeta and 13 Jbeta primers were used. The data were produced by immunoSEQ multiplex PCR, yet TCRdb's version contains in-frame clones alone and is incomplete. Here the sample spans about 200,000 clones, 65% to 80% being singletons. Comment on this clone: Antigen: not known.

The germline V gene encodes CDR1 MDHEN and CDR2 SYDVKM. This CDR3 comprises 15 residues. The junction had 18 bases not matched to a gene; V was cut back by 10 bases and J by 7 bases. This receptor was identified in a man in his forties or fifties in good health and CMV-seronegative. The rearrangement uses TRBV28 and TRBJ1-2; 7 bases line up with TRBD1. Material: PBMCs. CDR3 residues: CAIQSRDSGGRGYTF. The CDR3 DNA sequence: TGTGCCATACAAAGCCGGGACAGTGGCGGACGTGGCTACACCTTC.